This TCR beta chain was captured by sequencing in a study of blood T cell repertoires in COVID-19. Per germline, CDR1 LNHDA and CDR2 SQIVND (reference sequence). V gave up 5 bases and J gave up 5 bases; unmatched junction bases: 8. This CDR3 spans 14 amino acids. Study processing details: Reference gene primers were amplified, and this amplification served to estimate nucleated cell counts. Libraries were prepared by immunoSEQ multiplex PCR; TCRdb keeps only in-frame clonotypes and omits some of them. V, J and clone size reflect that table, while D and trimming were determined from the DNA. The sample records 500,000 to 600,000 clones, around nine tenths being singletons.

This clonotype was sampled from a woman aged 45-60 years with COVID-19, enrolled during active disease. The chain carries TRBV19 and TRBJ2-7, with TRBD1 identical over 8 bases. The sequenced sample consisted of peripheral blood. Here the CDR3 reads CASSPLDRENEQYF. CDR3 nucleotide sequence: TGTGCCAGTAGTCCTTTGGACAGGGAAAACGAGCAGTACTTC.